This TCR beta chain stems from a study of blood T cell repertoires in COVID-19. On the study more broadly: Spain, Italy and the United States supplied samples that represented acute and convalescent COVID-19. In each case, the material was cDNA or gDNA derived from T cells, B-cell-depleted T cells, or PBMCs.

The ends were cut back, 5 bases at V and 2 bases at J, with 10 bases in the middle. The CDR3 is 13 residues long. Germline V lookup: CDR1 SGHTA, CDR2 FQGNSA. Original handling: By means of reference gene primer amplification, nucleated cell counts were estimated. Libraries were prepared by immunoSEQ multiplex PCR; TCRdb keeps only in-frame clonotypes and omits some of them. V, J and clone size were drawn from that table, and D and trimming were deduced from the DNA. This table has approximately 72,000 clones, roughly 91% appearing once. The chain combines TRBV7-2 with TRBJ2-7, with D possibly TRBD2 on 6 matching bases. The sequenced sample consisted of peripheral blood. The source of this sequence is a man in his sixties with acute or convalescent COVID-19. The CDR3 reads CASSPGVTYEQYF. The CDR3 coding sequence is TGTGCCAGCAGCCCGGGGGTAACCTACGAGCAGTACTTC.